This T cell receptor (beta chain) was observed in a study of T cell repertoires in cytomegalovirus infection. For the study at large: Matching HLA type, along with CMV infection, was indicated by public TCR beta signatures. Findings and caveats of the study: The ex vivo response was dominated by HLA-C-restricted CMV-specific TCR beta clonotypes. The cumulative frequency of public TCR beta families distinguished individuals who carried CMV together with the relevant HLA.

Details on this clonotype: Its specificity is not known.

TCRdb reprocessed the reads via MiXCR and lists one record per CDR3 protein. The sample lists approximately 190,000 distinct CDR3 sequences, approximately 9.7% occurring once. The receptor was derived from a human donor in good health (CMV status not recorded). Some clones in this sample may be carry-over from other donors' samples. The specimen was PBMCs.

The CDR3 sequence is CASSPQGGNEQFF. In DNA form, the CDR3 reads TGTGCCAGCAGCCCACAGGGGGGAAATGAGCAGTTCTTC. The genes are TRBV12-3 or TRBV12-4 and TRBJ2-1; the match to TRBD1 covers 8 bases. The trim removed 6 bases at V and 7 bases at J, leaving 5 bases unmatched. The CDR3 is made up of 13 amino acids.